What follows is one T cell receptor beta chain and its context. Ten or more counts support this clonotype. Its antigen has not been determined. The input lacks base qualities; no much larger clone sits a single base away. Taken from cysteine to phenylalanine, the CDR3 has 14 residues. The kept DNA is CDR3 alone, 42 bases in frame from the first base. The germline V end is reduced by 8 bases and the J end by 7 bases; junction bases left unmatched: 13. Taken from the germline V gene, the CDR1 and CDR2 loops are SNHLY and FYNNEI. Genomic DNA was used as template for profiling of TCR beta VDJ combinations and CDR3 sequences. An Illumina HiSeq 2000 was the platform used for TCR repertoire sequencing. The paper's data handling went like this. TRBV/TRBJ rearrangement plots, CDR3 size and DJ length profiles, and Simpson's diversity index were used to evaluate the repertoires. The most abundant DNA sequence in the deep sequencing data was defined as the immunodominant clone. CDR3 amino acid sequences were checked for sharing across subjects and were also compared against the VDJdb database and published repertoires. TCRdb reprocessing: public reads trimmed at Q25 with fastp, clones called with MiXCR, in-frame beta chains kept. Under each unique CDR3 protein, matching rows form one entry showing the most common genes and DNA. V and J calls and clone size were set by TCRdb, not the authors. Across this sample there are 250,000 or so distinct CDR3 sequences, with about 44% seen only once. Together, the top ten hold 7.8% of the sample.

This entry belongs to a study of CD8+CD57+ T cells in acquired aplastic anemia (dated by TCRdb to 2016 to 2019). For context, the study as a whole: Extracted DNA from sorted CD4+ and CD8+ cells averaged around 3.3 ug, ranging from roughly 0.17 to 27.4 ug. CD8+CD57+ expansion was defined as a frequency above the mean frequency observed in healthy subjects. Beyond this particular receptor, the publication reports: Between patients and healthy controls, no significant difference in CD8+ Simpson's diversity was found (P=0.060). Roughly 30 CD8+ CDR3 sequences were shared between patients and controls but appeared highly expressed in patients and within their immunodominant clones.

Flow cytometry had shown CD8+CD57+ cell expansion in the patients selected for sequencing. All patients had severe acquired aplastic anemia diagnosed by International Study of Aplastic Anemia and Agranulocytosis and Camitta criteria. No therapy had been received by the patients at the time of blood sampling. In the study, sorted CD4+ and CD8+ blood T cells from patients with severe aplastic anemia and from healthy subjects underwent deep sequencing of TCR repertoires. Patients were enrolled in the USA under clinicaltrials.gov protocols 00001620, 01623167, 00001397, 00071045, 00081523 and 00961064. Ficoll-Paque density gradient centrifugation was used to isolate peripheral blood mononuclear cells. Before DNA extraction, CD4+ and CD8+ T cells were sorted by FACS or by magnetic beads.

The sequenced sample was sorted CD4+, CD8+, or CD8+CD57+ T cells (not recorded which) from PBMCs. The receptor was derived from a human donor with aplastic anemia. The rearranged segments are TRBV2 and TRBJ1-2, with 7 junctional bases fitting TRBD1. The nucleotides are TGTGCCAGCCTCGGGACAGATCTTCGTAGTGGCTACACCTTC. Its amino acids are CASLGTDLRSGYTF.